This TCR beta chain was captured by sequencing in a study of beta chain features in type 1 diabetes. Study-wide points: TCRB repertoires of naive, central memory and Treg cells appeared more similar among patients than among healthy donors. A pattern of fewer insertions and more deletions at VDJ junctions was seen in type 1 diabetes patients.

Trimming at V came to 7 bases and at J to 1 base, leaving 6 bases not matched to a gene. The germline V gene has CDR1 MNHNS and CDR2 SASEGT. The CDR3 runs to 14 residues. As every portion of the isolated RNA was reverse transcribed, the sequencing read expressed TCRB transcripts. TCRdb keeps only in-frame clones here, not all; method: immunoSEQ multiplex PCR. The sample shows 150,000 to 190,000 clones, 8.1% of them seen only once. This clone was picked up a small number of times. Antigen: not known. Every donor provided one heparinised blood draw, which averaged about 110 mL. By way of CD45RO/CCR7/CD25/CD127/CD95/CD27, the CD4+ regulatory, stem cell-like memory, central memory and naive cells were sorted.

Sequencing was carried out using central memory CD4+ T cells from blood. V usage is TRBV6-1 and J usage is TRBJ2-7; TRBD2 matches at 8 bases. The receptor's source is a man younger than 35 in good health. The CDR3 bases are TGTGCCAGCACCGAGCGGGGGCCGTCCTACGAGCAGTACTTC. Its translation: CASTERGPSYEQYF.